This T cell receptor beta chain derives from a study of vaccination effects on CD4 cells after COVID-19. Study-wide background: Each participant was given two doses of one vaccine (BNT162b2 or mRNA-1273).

Clones were read by immunoSEQ multiplex PCR, and TCRdb kept only the in-frame ones, dropping some. The table has about 41,000 clones, under 85% seen once. ViraFEST used viral peptide pools to expand antigen-specific CD4+ T cells before sequencing. Following culture for roughly 10 days, CD4+ T cells were isolated. Each vaccine recipient was nucleocapsid antibody negative and had no prior SARS-CoV-2 infection. Cells had half their medium changed to IL-2 medium on days 3 and 7. Per germline, CDR1 SGHNT and CDR2 YYREEE (reference sequence). The CDR3 extends over 15 amino acids. The junction had 4 bases not matched to a gene; V was cut back by 0 bases and J by 3 bases. With regard to this clone: What it recognizes is unknown.

Findings and limits, study-wide: Healthy vaccinees' vaccine-induced clones included only 1 of 255 cross-reacting with common cold coronaviruses. Clones that were induced by infection or by vaccine showed marked contraction late after vaccination.

This chain joins TRBV5-4 and TRBJ2-5; 8 positions agree with TRBD2. The sample here was CD4+ T cells from PBMCs cultured with HCoV-NL63 spike peptides, taken before COVID-19 vaccination. The sequence was collected from a human donor who received a COVID-19 vaccine. The CDR3 loop reads CASSLGRGGKETQYF. The CDR3 coding sequence is TGTGCCAGCAGCTTGGGTCGGGGGGGCAAAGAGACCCAGTACTTC.